The 16 T cell receptor beta chains listed next were all sequenced from one sample in a study of identical twins (TCRdb year 2016). The library came from 5' RACE. These reads were obtained on an Illumina HiSeq 2000. TCRdb reanalyzed the raw reads on its own, using fastp at Q25 for trimming and MiXCR for clone calling, and kept in-frame beta chains. A single entry per CDR3 protein holds the most common genes and DNA from its merged rows. Here the sample has some 790,000 distinct CDR3 sequences; roughly 20% occur a single time. 13% of the sample lies in the top ten. A further study also used this sample, focusing on T cells expressing NK-cell markers.

The sample consisted of PBMCs. The receptors here all came from a woman aged 18-29 years in good health.

This chain links TRBV6-5 with TRBJ2-3; 9 bases are a match to TRBD1. The V segment lost 0 bases and the J segment 5 bases; nucleotides outside the gene matches: 9. Looked up from germline, CDR1 is MNHEY and CDR2 is SVGAGI. There are 17 residues in the CDR3. The CDR3 DNA sequence: TGTGCCAGCAGTTACTCGATCGGGACAGGGTTTATAGATACGCAGTATTTT. Protein sequence: CASSYSIGTGFIDTQYF.

Of note for this clonotype: At one of its ends the junction is not consistent with the germline gene, which may arise from a read error. The chain combines TRBV2 with TRBJ2-3; 8 positions match TRBD2. Germline CDR1 and CDR2: SNHLY and FYNNEI. The CDR3 contains 15 residues. The CDR3 sequence is CASSRAGVLTDAQYF. In DNA form, the CDR3 reads TGTGCCAGCAGTCGAGCGGGGGTGCTCACAGATGCGCAGTATTTT.

This clonotype was counted a few times. The chain couples TRBV7-9 to TRBJ2-7; 7 positions match TRBD1. Germline V gives CDR1 SEHNR, CDR2 FQNEAQ (reference sequence). This CDR3 region has 13 residues. With V trimmed by 6 bases and J by 4 bases, 6 bases remained unmatched. Here the CDR3 DNA reads TGTGCCAGCAGTTCAGGGGGACGATACGAGCAGTACTTC. Translation: CASSSGGRYEQYF.

The CDR3 DNA is TGTGCCAGCCACCCCGGGACTAGACGTTTAGATACGCAGTATTTT. This codes for CASHPGTRRLDTQYF. The chain joins TRBV12-3 or TRBV12-4 to TRBJ2-3, with 8 bases matching TRBD2. V lost 8 bases and J lost 5; bases outside the gene matches: 12. The CDR3 covers 15 residues.

This chain connects TRBV20-1 to TRBJ2-7, with D possibly matching TRBD1 (5 bases). Trimming shortened V by 3 bases and J by 3 bases, and 9 bases separated the two germline ends. This CDR3 has 12 residues. Looked up from germline, CDR1 is DFQATT and CDR2 is SNEGSKA (reference sequence). The DNA for the CDR3 is TGCAGTGCTAGGACAGTTAGCTACGAGCAGTACTTC. It yields the protein CSARTVSYEQYF.

This clonotype came up many times. CDR3 nucleotides: TGCAGTGCTAGCGGTCAACGGGGGGAGCAGTACTTC. Protein sequence: CSASGQRGEQYF. This chain links TRBV20-1 with TRBJ2-7; the D gene is possibly TRBD2 (6 bases). Germline CDR1 reads DFQATT; CDR2 reads SNEGSKA (reference sequence). V lost 3 bases, J lost 7 bases, and 13 bases lay in between. The CDR3 contains 12 residues.

This clonotype was seen only a few times. The chain joins TRBV11-2 to TRBJ2-7; D ambiguous. V lost 5 bases to trimming and J lost 4 bases, with 12 bases between them. The CDR3 has 13 amino acids. CDR1 and CDR2 from the germline V gene are SGHAT and FQNNGV. This CDR3 is CASSVGPLYEQYF. DNA for the CDR3: TGTGCCAGCAGCGTGGGTCCTTTATACGAGCAGTACTTC.

This clonotype showed up just a few times. This rearrangement joins TRBV29-1 to TRBJ2-3, with TRBD1 as a possible D gene (5 bases). Trimming cost V 3 bases and J 2 bases, with 9 bases left between them. The V gene's germline CDR1 is SQVTM and CDR2 ANQGSEA. There are 13 residues in the CDR3. CDR3 in amino acids: CSVDQGHTDTQYF. As DNA, the CDR3 is TGCAGCGTTGACCAGGGCCACACAGATACGCAGTATTTT.

This chain connects TRBV5-1 to TRBJ2-7; D could derive from TRBD1 or TRBD2 (5 bases each). Germline CDR1 is SGHRS and CDR2 is YFSETQ. The CDR3 runs 15 residues. The V and J ends lost 0 bases and 3 bases respectively, with 13 bases between them. CDR3: CASSLAGRRDYEQYF. CDR3 bases: TGCGCCAGCAGCTTGGCAGGGAGACGGGACTACGAGCAGTACTTC.

This clonotype was picked up a small number of times. The rearrangement uses TRBV12-3 or TRBV12-4 and TRBJ1-2, with no clear D. This CDR3 has 13 residues. V lost 2 bases and J 0 bases, leaving 4 bases between the germline ends. This chain's CDR3 is CASSLRPNYGYTF. CDR3 bases: TGTGCCAGCAGTTTAAGGCCTAACTATGGCTACACCTTC.

This clonotype was observed a few times. J is TRBJ2-1 and V is TRBV6-5; TRBD2 aligns across 12 bases. With 4 bases clipped from V and 7 bases from J, the junction kept 2 bases outside the gene matches. The germline V gene encodes CDR1 MNHEY and CDR2 SVGAGI. This CDR3 is built from 14 residues. This chain's CDR3 is CASSSSGGGNEQFF. The CDR3 coding sequence is TGTGCCAGCAGTTCTAGCGGGGGGGGAAATGAGCAGTTCTTC.

The chain has TRBV9 and TRBJ2-1, with 11 bases lining up with TRBD2. Germline-derived CDR1 and CDR2 are SGDLS and YYNGEE. V lost 4 bases and J lost 6; bases outside the gene matches: 9. The CDR3 has 16 residues. The CDR3 spells CASSHSTSGMGNEQFF. The CDR3 DNA reads TGTGCCAGCAGCCATTCGACTAGCGGGATGGGCAATGAGCAGTTCTTC.

This clonotype has only a few counts. The genes are TRBV20-1 and TRBJ2-7, with 9 bases lining up with TRBD2. V shed 7 bases, J shed 3 bases, and the junction held 1 base outside the gene matches. The CDR3 totals 11 residues. The germline CDR1 and CDR2 sequences are DFQATT and SNEGSKA (reference sequence). Here the CDR3 DNA reads TGCAGTGTAGCGGGAGACTACGAGCAGTACTTC. It yields the protein CSVAGDYEQYF.

The V and J genes are TRBV10-1 and TRBJ1-1; 7 bases map to TRBD1. This CDR3 spans 14 amino acids. V gave up 3 bases and J gave up 4 bases; unmatched junction bases: 5. Germline V gene lookup returns CDR1 WNHNN and CDR2 SYGVQD (reference sequence). DNA of the CDR3: TGCGCCAGCAGTGATTCAGGGGGTATCACTGAAGCTTTCTTT. Translated, it gives CASSDSGGITEAFF.

The sample holds a few counts of this clonotype. The chain links TRBV3-1 to TRBJ2-7; 7 bases are a match to TRBD1. The CDR3 is made up of 14 amino acids. The V segment lost 3 bases and the J segment 6 bases; nucleotides outside the gene matches: 8. The germline V gene encodes CDR1 LGHDT and CDR2 YNNKEL (reference sequence). CDR3 DNA: TGTGCCAGCAGCCAGCCCGGGACAGACACCGAGCAGTACTTC. Residues: CASSQPGTDTEQYF.

V and J are TRBV10-3 and TRBJ2-3; a weak D match, TRBD1 (6 bases). The CDR3 covers 13 residues. Germline V gene lookup returns CDR1 ENHRY and CDR2 SYGVKD. V gave up 6 bases and J gave up 4 bases, with 11 bases separating them. The CDR3 nucleotides are TGTGCCATCAGGCAGGGACAACCAGATACGCAGTATTTT. Translation: CAIRQGQPDTQYF.